This TCR beta chain derives from a study of technical replicates of blood from several donors. The CDR3 sequence is 14 residues long. J was trimmed by 6 bases and V by 9 bases; bases with no gene match: 14. Germline CDR1 and CDR2: SGHDN and FVKESK. This table comes from immunoSEQ multiplex PCR, and its TCRdb copy is limited to in-frame clones, with some not included. The table includes approximately 89,000 clones, 90% to 95% detected once. Sequencing was carried out using T cells isolated from PBMCs. V usage is TRBV14 and J usage is TRBJ2-7; 7 bases are shared with TRBD2. The origin of this receptor is a human donor in good health. CDR3 amino acids: CASRGGDPSSEQYF. CDR3 DNA: TGTGCCAGTAGGGGAGGGGACCCCTCTTCCGAGCAGTACTTC. Filled out from reference TRBV14 and TRBJ2-7, the complete variable domain reads EAGVTQFPSHSVIEKGQTVTLRCDPISGHDNLYWYRRVMGKEIKFLLHFVKESKQDESGMPNNRFLAERTGGTYSTLKVQPAELEDSGVYFCASRGGDPSSEQYFGPGTRLTVT.